Sequencing of this T cell receptor beta chain was carried out in a study of brain T cells in children with intractable seizures. Time point reported: blood from clinic visit 5 months post-surgery; TSC patient then seizure free. Sequencing was limited to surgery cases with top T cell transcript signatures in brain tissue. Pre-surgery treatment included at least one anti-epileptic drug. The table came from immunoSEQ multiplex PCR; TCRdb's copy has only in-frame clones and leaves some out. The sample lists a few hundred thousand clones; 93% were seen once. Study-wide results and caveats: Patients' HCMV serostatus was unknown; virus specificity rests on CDR3 similarity alone.

As to this clone: Its antigen is unknown.

The receptor's source is a boy in the first two years of life with tuberous sclerosis and intractable seizures. The sequenced sample was peripheral blood, obtained roughly 5 months after surgery.

Here the CDR3 DNA reads TGTGCCAGTAGTGGCGGAGCGGGAGGGGTTCGTGAGCAGTTCTTC. It specifies CASSGGAGGVREQFF. V and J are TRBV19 and TRBJ2-1; TRBD2 matches 10 bases. Germline CDR1 LNHDA, CDR2 SQIVND (reference sequence). The V gene end was trimmed by 5 bases and the J gene end by 9 bases; junction bases not matched to a gene: 10. This CDR3 is 15 amino acids long. The full variable domain, completed using reference TRBV19 and TRBJ2-1, is DGGITQSPKYLFRKEGQNVTLSCEQNLNHDAMYWYRQDPGQGLRLIYYSQIVNDFQKGDIAEGYSVSREKKESFPLTVTSAQKNPTAFYLCASSGGAGGVREQFFGPGTRLTVL.